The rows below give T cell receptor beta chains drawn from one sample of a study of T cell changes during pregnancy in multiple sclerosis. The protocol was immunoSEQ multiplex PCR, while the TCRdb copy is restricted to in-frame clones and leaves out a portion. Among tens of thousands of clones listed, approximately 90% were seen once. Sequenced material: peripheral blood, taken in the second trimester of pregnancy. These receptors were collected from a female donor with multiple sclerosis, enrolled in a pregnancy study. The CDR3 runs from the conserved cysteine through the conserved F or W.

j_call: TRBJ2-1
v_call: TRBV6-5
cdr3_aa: CATRGIGWNEQFF

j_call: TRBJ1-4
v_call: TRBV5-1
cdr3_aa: CASSRTAPTEKLFF

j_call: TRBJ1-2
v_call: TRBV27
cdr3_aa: CASRPDRGANYGYTF

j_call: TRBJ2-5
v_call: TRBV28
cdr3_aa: CASSFQGGQETQYF

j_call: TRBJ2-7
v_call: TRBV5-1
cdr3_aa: CASSLLGSSYEQYF

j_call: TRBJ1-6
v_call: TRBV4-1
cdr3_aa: CASSQVADSPLHF

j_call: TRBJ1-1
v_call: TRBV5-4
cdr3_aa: CASSLGGHGNTEAFF

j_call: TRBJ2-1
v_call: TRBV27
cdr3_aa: CASRALTGGHNEQFF

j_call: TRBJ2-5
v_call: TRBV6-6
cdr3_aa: CASSPRQGQETQYF

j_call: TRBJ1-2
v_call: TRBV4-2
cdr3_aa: CASSQVSGQGLGGYTF

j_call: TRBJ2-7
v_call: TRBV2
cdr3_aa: CASMLDRGAAYEQYF

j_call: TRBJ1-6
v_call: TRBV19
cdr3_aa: CASSGGLRSYNSPLHF

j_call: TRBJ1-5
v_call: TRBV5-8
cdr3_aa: CASSSRGNFNQPQHF

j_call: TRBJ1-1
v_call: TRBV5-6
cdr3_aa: CASSLDRDRGLVNTEAFF

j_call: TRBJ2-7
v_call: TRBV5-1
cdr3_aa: CASSLEEGRPYEQYF

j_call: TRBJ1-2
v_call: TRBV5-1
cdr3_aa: CASSQDRAIDGYTF

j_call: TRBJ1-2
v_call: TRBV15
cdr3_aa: CATSQRTGERNGYTF

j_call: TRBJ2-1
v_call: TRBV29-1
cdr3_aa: CSVEGVPPSYNEQFF

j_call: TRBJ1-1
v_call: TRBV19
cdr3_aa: CASSIAIAGQVGNTEAFF

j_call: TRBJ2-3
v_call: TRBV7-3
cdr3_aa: CASSLTGLAGGNTQYF

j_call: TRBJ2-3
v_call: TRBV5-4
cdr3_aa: CASSLGSGGTDTQYF

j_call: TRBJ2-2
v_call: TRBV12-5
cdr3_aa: CASGLVRFSKRGGPGELFF

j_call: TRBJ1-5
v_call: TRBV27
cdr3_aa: CASSLMSVPNQPQHF

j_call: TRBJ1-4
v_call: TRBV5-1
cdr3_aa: CASSSTGRNEKLFF

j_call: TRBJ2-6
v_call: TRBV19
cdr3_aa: CASTTGGSGANVLTF

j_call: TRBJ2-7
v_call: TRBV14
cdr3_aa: CASSHLGQGASYEQYF

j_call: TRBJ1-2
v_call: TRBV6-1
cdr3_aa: CASSNTRNRNGYTF

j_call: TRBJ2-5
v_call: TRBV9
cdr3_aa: CASSPALAGGRGYETQYF

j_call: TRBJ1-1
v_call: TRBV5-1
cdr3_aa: CASSPGPLAEAFF

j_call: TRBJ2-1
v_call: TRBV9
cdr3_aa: CASSALAGGVGEQFF

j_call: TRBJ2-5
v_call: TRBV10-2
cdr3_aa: CASSASGLMETQYF

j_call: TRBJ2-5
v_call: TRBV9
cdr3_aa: CASSVTSGGETQYF

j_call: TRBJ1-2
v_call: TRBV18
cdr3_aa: CASSLESGFRGYTF

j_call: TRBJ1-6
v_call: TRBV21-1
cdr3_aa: CASSRLSSYNSPLHF

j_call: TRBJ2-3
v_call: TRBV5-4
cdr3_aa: CASSLKGGNGIDTQYF

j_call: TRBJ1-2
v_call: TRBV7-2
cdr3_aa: CASSSETVPPYEGYTF

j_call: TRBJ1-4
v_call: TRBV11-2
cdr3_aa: CASSPGRGRTNEKLFF

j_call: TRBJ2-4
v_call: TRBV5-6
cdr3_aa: CASSPNGLAGSHSKNIQYF

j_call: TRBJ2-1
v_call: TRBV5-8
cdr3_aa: CASRHSYNEQFF

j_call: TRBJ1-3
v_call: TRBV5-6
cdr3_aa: CASSLQVSGNTIYF

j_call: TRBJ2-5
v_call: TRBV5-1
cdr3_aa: CASSLGLAGGSETQYF

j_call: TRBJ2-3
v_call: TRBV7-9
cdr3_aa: CASSLSSGGPTDTQYF

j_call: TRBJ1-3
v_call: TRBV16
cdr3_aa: CASSQLGNTIYF

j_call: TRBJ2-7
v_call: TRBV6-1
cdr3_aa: CASSEHPELLAADDEQYF

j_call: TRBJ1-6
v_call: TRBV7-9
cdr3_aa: CASSPGDRGFSPLHF

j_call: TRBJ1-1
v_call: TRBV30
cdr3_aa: CAWTSGEGSNTEAFF

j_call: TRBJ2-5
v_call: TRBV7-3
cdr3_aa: CASSSGLQETQYF

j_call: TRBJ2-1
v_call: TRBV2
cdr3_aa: CASCRRGQDNEQFF

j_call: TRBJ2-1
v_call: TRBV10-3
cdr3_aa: CAISESLVGNEQFF

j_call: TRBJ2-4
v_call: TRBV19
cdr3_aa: CASSIAGRVVIQYF

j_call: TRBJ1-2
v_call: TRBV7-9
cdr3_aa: CASNMGSPGGHGYTF

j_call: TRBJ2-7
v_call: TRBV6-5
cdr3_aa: CASSYLPDSPYEQYF

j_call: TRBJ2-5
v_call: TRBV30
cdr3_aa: CAWSVRVRETQYF

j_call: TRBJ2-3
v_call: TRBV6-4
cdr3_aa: CASSETSGATDTQYF

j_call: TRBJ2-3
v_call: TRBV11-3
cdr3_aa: CASSSGTGEFASGDTQYF

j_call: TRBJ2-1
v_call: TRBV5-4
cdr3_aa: CASSSGLNNEQFF

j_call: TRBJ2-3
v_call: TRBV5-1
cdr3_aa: CASSLGRASGTDTQYF

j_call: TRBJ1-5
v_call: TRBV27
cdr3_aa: CASSLSHRSQPQHF

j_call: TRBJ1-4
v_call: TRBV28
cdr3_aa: CASTEVGLGEKLFF

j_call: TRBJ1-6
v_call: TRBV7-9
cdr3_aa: CASSSQGSSPLHF